This T cell receptor (beta chain) was obtained from a study of cytomegalovirus exposure and HLA in healthy donors. Whole-study context: Findings of an earlier analysis included 110 million or so unique TCR beta sequences from around 180 million T cells. General study findings and limits: In a later analysis, several top co-occurrence clusters appeared linked to parvovirus B19, influenza, CMV and Epstein-Barr virus.

The primer mix had 60 Vbeta and 13 Jbeta primers. Clones were sequenced by immunoSEQ multiplex PCR, and TCRdb holds only the in-frame ones, with some missing. The sample records some 120,000 clones, around 73% being singletons. CDR3 length equals 14 residues. From germline, CDR1 is ENHRY and CDR2 SYGVKD. The junction had 3 bases not matched to a gene; V was cut back by 3 bases and J by 1 base. As concerns this clone: As yet, its antigen is unknown.

V is TRBV10-3 and J is TRBJ2-7; 7 bases align to TRBD1. Sequenced material: PBMCs. The receptor was derived from a man aged 50 to 60 in good health and CMV-seronegative. The CDR3 reads CAISDGTVSYEQYF. The CDR3 DNA reads as TGTGCCATCAGTGATGGGACAGTATCCTACGAGCAGTACTTC.